This TCR beta chain was identified during a study of CD8+CD57+ T cells in acquired aplastic anemia. CD8+CD57+ cell expansion, shown by flow cytometry, had occurred in the patients selected for sequencing. Every patient presented with severe acquired aplastic anemia. Profiling that covered TCR beta VDJ and CDR3 relied on genomic DNA as its template. One entry per CDR3 protein results from TCRdb running MiXCR on the reads. The sample records fewer than 250,000 distinct CDR3 sequences, around 45% being singletons. The table lists this clonotype with a few counts. This TCR was sampled from a human donor with aplastic anemia. The sequenced sample was sorted CD4+, CD8+, or CD8+CD57+ T cells (not recorded which) from PBMCs.

DNA of the CDR3: TGTGCCAGCAGCGTAGGAGACGTGGGGAGCGATTCACCCCTCCACTTT. It translates to CASSVGDVGSDSPLHF. The V gene is TRBV9, the J gene TRBJ1-6; D is uncertain. The CDR3 length is 16 residues. V lost 0 bases to trimming and J lost 8 bases, with 15 bases between them. Germline values: CDR1 SGDLS, CDR2 YYNGEE.